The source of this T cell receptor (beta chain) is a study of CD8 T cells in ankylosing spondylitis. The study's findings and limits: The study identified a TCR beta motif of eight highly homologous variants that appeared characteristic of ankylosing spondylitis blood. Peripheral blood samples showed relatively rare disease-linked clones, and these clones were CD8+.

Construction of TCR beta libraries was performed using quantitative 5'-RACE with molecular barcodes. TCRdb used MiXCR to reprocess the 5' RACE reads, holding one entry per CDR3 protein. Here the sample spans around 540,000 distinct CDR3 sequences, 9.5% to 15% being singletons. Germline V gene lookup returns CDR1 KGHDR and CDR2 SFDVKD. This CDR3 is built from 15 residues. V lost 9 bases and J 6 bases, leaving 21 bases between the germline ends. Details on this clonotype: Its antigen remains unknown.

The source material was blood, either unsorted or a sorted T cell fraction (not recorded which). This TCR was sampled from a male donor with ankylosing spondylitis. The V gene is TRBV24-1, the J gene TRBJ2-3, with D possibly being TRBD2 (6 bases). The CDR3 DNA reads TGTGCCACCGGGGTTAACGGCGGGACTGCGGATACGCAGTATTTT. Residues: CATGVNGGTADTQYF.